These 8 T cell receptor beta chains originate from one sample sequenced in a study of control samples from healthy donors and cancer patients. The method was immunoSEQ multiplex PCR; TCRdb's version includes in-frame clones alone and lacks a portion of them. This table holds about 150,000 clones, 70% to 90% found once. The sample consisted of blood. These TCRs come from a man aged 18 to 30 in good health.

The rearrangement uses TRBV30 and TRBJ1-1; D remains unclear. The CDR3 contains 11 residues. Looked up from germline, CDR1 is GTSNPN and CDR2 is SVGIG (reference sequence). Trimming cost V 4 bases and J 1 base, with 4 bases left between them. The CDR3 nucleotides are TGTGCCTGGAACAGGAACACTGAAGCTTTCTTT. It translates to CAWNRNTEAFF.

A single count supports this clone. The chain couples TRBV30 to TRBJ1-4; 7 positions agree with TRBD1. CDR1 and CDR2 from the germline V gene are GTSNPN and SVGIG (reference sequence). With V trimmed by 0 bases and J by 6 bases, 4 bases remained unmatched. The CDR3 is 14 residues long. CDR3 bases: TGTGCCTGGAGTGTAGGGACAGTTGATGAAAAACTGTTTTTT. This encodes CAWSVGTVDEKLFF.

The chain recombines TRBV7-3 with TRBJ2-5; 7 bases match TRBD1. V lost 5 bases, J lost 3 bases, and 3 bases stayed unmatched. The CDR3 runs 13 residues. Per the germline V gene, CDR1 is SGHTA and CDR2 is FQGTGA. The CDR3 coding sequence is TGTGCCAGCAGCCCCGGGACAGAAGAGACCCAGTACTTC. The encoded protein is CASSPGTEETQYF.

Only a few counts were recorded for this clone. This chain connects TRBV3-1 (or the pseudogene TRBV3-2) to TRBJ1-2; D unresolved. The germline V gene encodes CDR1 LGHDT and CDR2 YNNKEL (reference sequence). Trimming pared 4 bases from V and 8 bases from J, leaving 11 bases between. This CDR3 is 12 amino acids long. CDR3 residues: CASSRGGNGYTF. In DNA, the CDR3 is TGTGCCAGCAGCCGAGGTGGGAACGGCTACACCTTC.

Only one count was recorded for this clone. V usage is TRBV30 and J usage is TRBJ1-1, with 9 bases fitting TRBD1. The CDR3 has 14 amino acids. V lost 3 bases to trimming and J lost 10 bases; unmatched junction nucleotides: 12. The germline V gene has CDR1 GTSNPN and CDR2 SVGIG (reference sequence). CDR3 sequence reads: CAWSRDREVKAAFF. DNA for the CDR3: TGTGCCTGGAGCCGGGACAGGGAAGTAAAGGCAGCTTTCTTT.

This chain links TRBV12-3 or TRBV12-4 with TRBJ2-5, with TRBD2 matching 8 bases. The CDR3 has 13 amino acids. Trimming took 8 bases from V and 1 from J; bases not matched to a gene: 3. In DNA form, the CDR3 reads TGTGCCAGCTCGGCGGGGGGCCAAGAGACCCAGTACTTC. It is translated as CASSAGGQETQYF.

This clone came up a few times. The chain carries TRBV18 and TRBJ2-7, with TRBD1 identical over 7 bases. CDR1 and CDR2 from the germline V gene are KGHSH and LQKENI. This CDR3 region has 15 residues. V lost 3 bases and J lost 4; bases outside the gene matches: 9. The CDR3 protein is CASSPTGRGAYEQYF. DNA of the CDR3: TGTGCCAGCTCACCGACAGGGAGAGGCGCATACGAGCAGTACTTC.

The V call is TRBV9, the J call TRBJ2-2, with TRBD1 matching over 9 bases. CDR3 length: 18 residues. The germline CDR1 and CDR2 sequences are SGDLS and YYNGEE. After removal of 0 bases from V and 4 bases from J, the junction contained 10 bases not matched to a gene. The CDR3 region is CASSVDPRQGETTGELFF. CDR3 bases: TGTGCCAGCAGCGTAGACCCGCGACAGGGGGAGACCACCGGGGAGCTGTTTTTT.